Each of the 19 T cell receptor beta chains below was sequenced from the same sample in a study of T-cell reconstitution after alpha-beta-depleted transplantation in children (TCRdb year 2016). What the treatment or condition label conveys for this sample: allogeneic hematopoietic cell transplantation with graft depleted of TCRalphabeta T cells and CD19 B cells. Library method: PCR. The reads were generated on an Illumina HiSeq 2500. TCR library preparation used molecular barcoding, with unique molecular identifiers applied to normalize quantification of the TCRbeta repertoire. TCRdb took the public reads, trimmed them with fastp at Q25, ran MiXCR for clone calling and kept in-frame beta chains. Each entry merges the rows of one CDR3 protein and shows their most common DNA and genes. The sample has approximately 430,000 distinct CDR3 sequences on record, around 16% of them singletons. Of the sample, roughly 27% is held by the ten largest clones.

The material sequenced was PBMCs, mostly from graft donor cells, taken 360 days after TCRalphabeta/CD19-depleted stem cell transplant. The receptors were sampled from a boy less than two years old who had a stem cell transplant for Wiskott-Aldrich syndrome, so the T cells may come from the graft donor.

This sequence joins TRBV12-3 or TRBV12-4 and TRBJ2-7; 7 bases match TRBD1. This CDR3 spans 16 amino acids. The V and J ends lost 5 bases and 0 bases, in that order; junction bases with no gene match: 10. The CDR3 nucleotides read TGTGCCAGCAGTCTACAGGGGCGCTCCCCCTCCTACGAGCAGTACTTC. Protein: CASSLQGRSPSYEQYF.

V gene TRBV12-3 or TRBV12-4 combines with J gene TRBJ2-5, with 16 positions matching TRBD2. J gave up 5 bases and V 5 bases, and 8 bases lay outside the gene matches. This CDR3 comprises 17 residues. The CDR3 here is CASSPGTSGGAGETQYF. CDR3 nucleotide sequence: TGTGCCAGCAGTCCAGGGACTAGCGGGGGGGCAGGGGAGACCCAGTACTTC.

Only a few counts were recorded for this clonotype. This chain joins TRBV20-1 and TRBJ2-5; 13 nucleotides agree with TRBD2. Per germline, CDR1 DFQATT and CDR2 SNEGSKA (reference sequence). This CDR3 is built from 14 residues. J gave up 5 bases and V 5 bases, and 5 bases lay outside the gene matches. CDR3 in amino acids: CSAWTSGSFETQYF. The CDR3 bases are TGCAGTGCTTGGACTAGCGGGAGTTTTGAGACCCAGTACTTC.

This clonotype has just a few counts. J is TRBJ2-1 and V is TRBV21-1; TRBD1 reflects the table's D call only, with no check against the DNA. TRBV21-1 is given as a pseudogene. The CDR3 is 18 residues long. The chain's CDR3 is CASSINDSHYSSYNEQFF. The DNA for the CDR3 is TGTGCCAGCAGCATAAACGACAGTCACTACAGCTCCTACAATGAGCAGTTCTTC.

This clonotype was seen only a few times. The chain is built from TRBV15 and TRBJ2-1; TRBD2 matches 7 bases. CDR1 and CDR2 from the germline V gene are LNHNV and YYDKDF (reference sequence). There are 16 residues in the CDR3. Germline trimming cut 0 bases from V and 1 base from J; bases unmatched to any gene: 3. The CDR3 coding sequence is TGTGCCACCAGCAGAGATCGACTAGCTTCCTACAATGAGCAGTTCTTC. This codes for CATSRDRLASYNEQFF.

V is TRBV10-3 and J is TRBJ2-3; 9 bases fit TRBD2. This CDR3 has 15 residues. Germline assignment: CDR1 ENHRY and CDR2 SYGVKD. The V gene end was trimmed by 9 bases and the J gene end by 2 bases; junction bases not matched to a gene: 9. The CDR3, as DNA: TGTGCCATTCGGTCCACTAGCGGGTCCACAGATACGCAGTATTTT. It specifies CAIRSTSGSTDTQYF.

This clonotype occurred a few times. The V and J genes are TRBV5-8 and TRBJ2-1, with D maybe TRBD2 (6 bases). CDR3 length equals 16 residues. Germline V lookup: CDR1 SGHTS, CDR2 YDEGEE. Trimming left V 1 base short and J 3 bases short, with 14 bases between. The CDR3 coding sequence is TGTGCCAGCAGCTTGCCCAAGGGTAGCGGCTACAATGAGCAGTTCTTC. Translation: CASSLPKGSGYNEQFF.

The chain employs TRBV6-2 or TRBV6-3 and TRBJ2-7; D is uncertain. Germline V gives CDR1 MNHEY, CDR2 SVGEGT. V was trimmed by 1 base and J by 0 bases, leaving 7 bases between them. This CDR3 comprises 14 residues. In DNA, the CDR3 is TGTGCCAGCAGTTACTTACAGAGCTCCTACGAGCAGTACTTC. Its translation: CASSYLQSSYEQYF.

The chain joins TRBV6-2 or TRBV6-3 to TRBJ2-6; D ambiguous. The germline V gene encodes CDR1 MNHEY and CDR2 SVGEGT. V was clipped by 5 bases and J by 0 bases, with 11 bases between them. The CDR3 is made up of 16 amino acids. CDR3 amino acids: CASSGVSYSGANVLTF. The CDR3, as DNA: TGTGCCAGCAGTGGGGTCTCTTACTCTGGGGCCAACGTCCTGACTTTC.

This clonotype has more than one count but fewer than ten. The chain links TRBV10-2 to TRBJ2-2; D call uncertain. The CDR3 is 13 residues long. Per the germline V gene, CDR1 is WSHSY and CDR2 is SAAADI. V was pared by 2 bases and J by 4 bases, with 5 bases between. CDR3 region: CASSETPTGELFF. The CDR3 DNA reads TGCGCCAGCAGTGAGACCCCCACCGGGGAGCTGTTTTTT.

This clonotype was counted a few times. The chain combines TRBV15 with TRBJ2-1, with 8 bases matching TRBD2. V was clipped by 4 bases and J by 6 bases; unmatched bases: 8. Germline assignment: CDR1 LNHNV and CDR2 YYDKDF (reference sequence). The CDR3 runs 15 residues. The CDR3 loop reads CATSTGTSMINEQFF. The DNA for the CDR3 is TGTGCCACCAGCACCGGGACTAGTATGATCAATGAGCAGTTCTTC.

This clonotype was observed a few times. The rearrangement joins TRBV7-2 to TRBJ2-7; 9 nucleotides line up with TRBD2. Looked up from germline, CDR1 is SGHTA and CDR2 is FQGNSA. The CDR3 covers 14 residues. The V segment lost 6 bases and the J segment 2 bases; nucleotides outside the gene matches: 5. The CDR3 DNA reads TGTGCCAGCAGTCCTAGCGGGGTGACCTACGAGCAGTACTTC. This gives the protein CASSPSGVTYEQYF.

The V gene is TRBV6-1, the J gene TRBJ2-3; TRBD2 is a possible D gene (6 bases). The CDR3 covers 15 residues. V was pared by 6 bases and J by 2 bases, with 15 bases between. From germline, CDR1 is MNHNS and CDR2 SASEGT. The CDR3 reads CASSAGRTHTDTQYF. The CDR3 nucleotides read TGTGCCAGCAGCGCGGGGCGGACCCACACAGATACGCAGTATTTT.

Only a few counts were recorded for this clonotype. The chain couples TRBV12-3 or TRBV12-4 to TRBJ2-4; D is ambiguous. The V and J ends lost 4 bases and 3 bases respectively, with 13 bases between them. The CDR3 is made up of 15 amino acids. CDR3 coding DNA: TGTGCCAGCAGTTATGTGAGTCGATTCAAAAACATTCAGTACTTC. Protein: CASSYVSRFKNIQYF.

The J gene is TRBJ2-7, the V gene TRBV12-3 or TRBV12-4; TRBD1 matches 10 bases. The J segment lost 2 bases and the V segment lost 5 bases, leaving 3 bases of the junction unmatched. There are 14 residues in the CDR3. CDR3 region: CASSPGTGAYEQYF. CDR3 sequence (DNA): TGTGCCAGCAGTCCCGGGACAGGGGCCTACGAGCAGTACTTC.

In its sample, this clonotype was seen a few times. The V and J genes are TRBV25-1 and TRBJ1-1; D is uncertain. The ends were cut back, 6 bases at V and 2 bases at J, with 13 bases in the middle. Germline loops: CDR1 MGHDK, CDR2 SYGVNS. CDR3 size: 14 residues. CDR3 nucleotides: TGTGCCAGCAGCCTACACGGACTCAACACTGAAGCTTTCTTT. Translation: CASSLHGLNTEAFF.

The chain recombines TRBV4-2 with TRBJ2-1; 9 bases line up with TRBD2. Trimming took 2 bases from V and 8 from J; bases not matched to a gene: 7. This CDR3 comprises 15 residues. Germline V gene sequence: CDR1 LGHNA, CDR2 YNFKEQ. CDR3 residues: CASSQMGGGADEQFF. CDR3 DNA: TGTGCCAGCAGCCAAATGGGCGGGGGGGCCGATGAGCAGTTCTTC.

This clonotype was detected only a few times. The chain employs TRBV20-1 and TRBJ2-3; 8 positions match TRBD2. CDR1 is DFQATT and CDR2 is SNEGSKA in the germline V gene (reference sequence). The CDR3 is 13 amino acids. The V gene end was trimmed by 2 bases and the J gene end by 4 bases; junction bases not matched to a gene: 2. CDR3 sequence reads: CSARKLAADTQYF. The CDR3 DNA reads TGCAGTGCTAGAAAACTAGCGGCAGATACGCAGTATTTT.

This clonotype has more than one count but fewer than ten. The chain uses TRBV7-6 and TRBJ2-1; a weak D match, TRBD2 (5 bases). Trimming left V 0 bases short and J 8 bases short, with 11 bases between. Germline V gives CDR1 SGHVS, CDR2 FNYEAQ. There are 14 residues in the CDR3. CDR3 coding DNA: TGTGCCAGCAGCTTAGCGCCTAGCATTCATGAGCAGTTCTTC. It encodes CASSLAPSIHEQFF. Full variable domain (rest looked up from reference TRBV7-6 and TRBJ2-1): GAGVSQSPRYKVTKRGQDVALRCDPISGHVSLYWYRQALGQGPEFLTYFNYEAQQDKSGLPNDRFSAERPEGSISTLTIQRTEQRDSAMYRCASSLAPSIHEQFFGPGTRLTVL.